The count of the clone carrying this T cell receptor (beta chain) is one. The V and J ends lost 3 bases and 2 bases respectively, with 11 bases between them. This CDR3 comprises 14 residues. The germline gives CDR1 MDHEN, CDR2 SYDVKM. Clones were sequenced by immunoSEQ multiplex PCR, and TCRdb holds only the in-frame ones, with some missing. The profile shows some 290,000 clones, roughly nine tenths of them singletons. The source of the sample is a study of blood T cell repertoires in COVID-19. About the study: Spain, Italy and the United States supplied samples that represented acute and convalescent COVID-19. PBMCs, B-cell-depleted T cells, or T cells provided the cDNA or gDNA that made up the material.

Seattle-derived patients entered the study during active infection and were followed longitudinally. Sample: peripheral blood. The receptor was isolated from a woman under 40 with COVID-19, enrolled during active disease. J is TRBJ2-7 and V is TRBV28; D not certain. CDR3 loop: CASSLSSNTYEQYF. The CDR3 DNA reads TGTGCCAGCAGTTTGAGCTCCAATACCTACGAGCAGTACTTC.